This T cell receptor beta chain appears in the sequencing data of a study of CD8+CD57+ T cells in acquired aplastic anemia. Study in general: Isolated CD4+ and CD8+ cells, once sorted, yielded DNA averaging about 3.2 ug.

Concerning this clonotype: Its cognate antigen is unknown.

Before being chosen for sequencing, patients had shown CD8+CD57+ cell expansion by flow cytometry. Genomic DNA, the template, was used for profiling of the TCR beta VDJ and CDR3. From the reads, TCRdb called clonotypes with MiXCR, one entry per CDR3 protein. The sample contains 150,000 or so distinct CDR3 sequences, around 48% of which appear only once. Regarding the study as a whole: Patients and controls were found to share twenty-nine CD8+ CDR3 sequences. For CD8+ Simpson's diversity, patients and controls showed no significant difference.

The CDR3 is 19 residues long. In germline, CDR1 is ENHRY, CDR2 SYGVKD. Trimming removed 0 bases at V and 0 bases at J, with 19 bases between. This receptor was taken from a human donor with aplastic anemia. This chain links TRBV10-3 with TRBJ2-3; no clear D. Sequenced input: sorted CD4+, CD8+, or CD8+CD57+ T cells (not recorded which) from PBMCs. CDR3 region: CAISESVTAVFTSTDTQYF. CDR3 nucleotide sequence: TGTGCCATCAGTGAGTCTGTTACAGCTGTCTTTACTAGCACAGATACGCAGTATTTT.